These 4 T cell receptor beta chains share one sample of origin, sequenced in a study of cytomegalovirus exposure and HLA in healthy donors. PCR primers comprised 60 Vbeta and 13 Jbeta primers. TCRdb's copy holds only in-frame clones and misses some; the assay was immunoSEQ multiplex PCR. In the table there are approximately 140,000 clones, approximately 86% of which are singletons. The sample comprised PBMCs. Every receptor here comes from a boy aged 5-17 years in good health and CMV-seronegative.

In its sample, this clone was seen once. The V call is TRBV27, the J call TRBJ1-6; 10 bases agree with TRBD1. This CDR3 has 14 residues. The germline CDR1 and CDR2 sequences are MNHEY and SMNVEV (reference sequence). J gave up 10 bases and V 6 bases, and 6 bases lay outside the gene matches. CDR3 residues: CASSLDRGASPLHF. CDR3 in DNA: TGTGCCAGCAGCCTGGACAGGGGGGCGTCACCCCTCCACTTT.

The V and J genes are TRBV10-3 and TRBJ2-5; D possibly corresponds to TRBD2 (6 bases). The J call may be in error: the DNA end matches TRBJ2-7 better. Germline V gives CDR1 ENHRY, CDR2 SYGVKD. This CDR3 spans 11 amino acids. This CDR3 is CAIGEAYEQYF. CDR3 nucleotide sequence: TGTGCCATCGGGGAGGCCTACGAGCAGTACTTC.

The V and J genes are TRBV10-3 and TRBJ1-5; D call uncertain. The V and J ends lost 4 bases and 4 bases respectively, with 17 bases between them. There are 16 residues in the CDR3. The germline V gene has CDR1 ENHRY and CDR2 SYGVKD. CDR3 bases: TGTGCCATCAGTGCTAACGGCAAGCGTTTTAATCAGCCCCAGCATTTT. This gives the protein CAISANGKRFNQPQHF.

V gene TRBV5-5 combines with J gene TRBJ1-5; 7 bases agree with TRBD1. V lost 0 bases, J lost 9 bases, and 9 bases stayed unmatched. The CDR3 has 15 residues. The germline gives CDR1 SGHKS, CDR2 YYEKEE (reference sequence). CDR3 residues: CASSLEGALFGPQHF. In DNA form, the CDR3 reads TGTGCCAGCAGCTTGGAGGGGGCGTTGTTCGGGCCCCAGCATTTT.